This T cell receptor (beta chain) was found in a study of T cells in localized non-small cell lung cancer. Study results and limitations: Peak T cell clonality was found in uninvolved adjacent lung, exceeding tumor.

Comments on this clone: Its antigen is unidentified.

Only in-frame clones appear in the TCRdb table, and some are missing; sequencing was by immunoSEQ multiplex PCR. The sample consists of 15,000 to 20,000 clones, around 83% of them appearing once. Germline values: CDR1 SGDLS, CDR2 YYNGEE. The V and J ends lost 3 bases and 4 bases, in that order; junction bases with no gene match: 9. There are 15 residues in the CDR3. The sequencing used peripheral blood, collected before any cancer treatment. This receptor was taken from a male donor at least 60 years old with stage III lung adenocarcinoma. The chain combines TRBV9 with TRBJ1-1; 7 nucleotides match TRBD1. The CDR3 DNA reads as TGTGCCAGCAGCGAATCCTACAGGGGAAGCACTGAAGCTTTCTTT. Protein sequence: CASSESYRGSTEAFF.